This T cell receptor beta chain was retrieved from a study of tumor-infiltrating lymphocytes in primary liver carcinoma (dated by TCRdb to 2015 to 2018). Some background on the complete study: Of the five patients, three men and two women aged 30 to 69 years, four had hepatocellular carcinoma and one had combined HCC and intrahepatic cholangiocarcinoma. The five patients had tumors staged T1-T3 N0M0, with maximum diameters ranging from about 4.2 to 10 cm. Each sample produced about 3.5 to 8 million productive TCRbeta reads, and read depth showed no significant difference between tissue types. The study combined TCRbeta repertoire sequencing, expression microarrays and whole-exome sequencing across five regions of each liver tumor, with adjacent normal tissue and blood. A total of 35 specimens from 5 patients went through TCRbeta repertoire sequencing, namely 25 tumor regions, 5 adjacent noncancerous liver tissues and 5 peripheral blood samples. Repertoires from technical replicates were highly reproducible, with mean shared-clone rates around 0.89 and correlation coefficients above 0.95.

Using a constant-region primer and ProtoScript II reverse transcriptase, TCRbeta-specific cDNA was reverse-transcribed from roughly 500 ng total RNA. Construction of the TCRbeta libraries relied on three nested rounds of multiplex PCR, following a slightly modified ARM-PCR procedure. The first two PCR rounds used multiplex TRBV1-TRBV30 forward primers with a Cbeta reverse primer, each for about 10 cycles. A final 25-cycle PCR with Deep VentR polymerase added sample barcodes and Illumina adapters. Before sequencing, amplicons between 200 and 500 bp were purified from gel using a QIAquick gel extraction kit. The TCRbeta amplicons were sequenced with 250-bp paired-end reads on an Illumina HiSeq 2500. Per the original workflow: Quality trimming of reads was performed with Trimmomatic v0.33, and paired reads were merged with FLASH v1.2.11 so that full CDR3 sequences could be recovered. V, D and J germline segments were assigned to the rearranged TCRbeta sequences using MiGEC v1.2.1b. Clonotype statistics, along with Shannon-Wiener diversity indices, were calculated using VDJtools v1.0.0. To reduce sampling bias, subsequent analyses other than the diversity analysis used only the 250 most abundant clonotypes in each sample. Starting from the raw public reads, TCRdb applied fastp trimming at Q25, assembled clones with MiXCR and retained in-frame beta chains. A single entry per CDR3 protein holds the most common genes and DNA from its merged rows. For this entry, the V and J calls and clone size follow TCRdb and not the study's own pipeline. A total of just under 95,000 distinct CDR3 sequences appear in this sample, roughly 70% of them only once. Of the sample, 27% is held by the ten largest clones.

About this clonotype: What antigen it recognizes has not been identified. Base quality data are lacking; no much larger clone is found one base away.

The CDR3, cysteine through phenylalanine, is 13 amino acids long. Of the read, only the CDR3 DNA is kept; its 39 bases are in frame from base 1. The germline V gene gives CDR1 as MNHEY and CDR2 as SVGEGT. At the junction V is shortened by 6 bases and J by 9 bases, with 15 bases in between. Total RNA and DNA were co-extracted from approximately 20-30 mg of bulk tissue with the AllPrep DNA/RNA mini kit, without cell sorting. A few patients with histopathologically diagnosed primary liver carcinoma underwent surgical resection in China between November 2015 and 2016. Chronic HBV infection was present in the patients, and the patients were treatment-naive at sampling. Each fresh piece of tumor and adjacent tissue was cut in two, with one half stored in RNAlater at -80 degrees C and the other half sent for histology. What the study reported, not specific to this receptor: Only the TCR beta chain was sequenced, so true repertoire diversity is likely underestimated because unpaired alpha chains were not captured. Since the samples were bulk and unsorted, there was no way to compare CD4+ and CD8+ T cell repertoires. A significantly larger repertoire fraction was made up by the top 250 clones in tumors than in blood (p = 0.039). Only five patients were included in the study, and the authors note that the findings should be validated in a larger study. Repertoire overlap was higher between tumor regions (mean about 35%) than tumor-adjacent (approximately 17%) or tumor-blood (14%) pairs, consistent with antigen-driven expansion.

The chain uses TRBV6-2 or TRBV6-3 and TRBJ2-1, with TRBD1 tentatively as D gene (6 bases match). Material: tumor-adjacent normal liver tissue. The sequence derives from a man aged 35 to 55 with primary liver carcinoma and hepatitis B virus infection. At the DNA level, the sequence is TGTGCCAGCAGGACTACAGGGTACGGTGAGCAGTTCTTC. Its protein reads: CASRTTGYGEQFF.